Presented here are 25 T cell receptor beta chains from one specimen sequenced in a study of neurological immune-mediated disorders. TCRdb called the 5' RACE reads again in MiXCR, with one record for every CDR3 protein. The sample comprises 20,000 or so distinct CDR3 sequences, about 10% of which are singletons, and around 30% rests with the top ten. Sequenced material: CD8+ T cells from blood. The receptors come from a woman between 45 and 65 years old in good health.

This clonotype was recorded at least ten times. The CDR3 DNA is TGCAGTGCTAGAGATGTTGGAGGGGCAGGATGGAACACTGAAGCTTTCTTT. Translating gives CSARDVGGAGWNTEAFF. The rearrangement joins TRBV20-1 to TRBJ1-1; possible D gene TRBD1, 5 bases. Trimming took off 0 bases at V and 1 base at J, with 18 bases between the two ends. The CDR3 consists of 17 residues. The germline gives CDR1 DFQATT, CDR2 SNEGSKA (reference sequence).

Ten or more counts support this clonotype. The chain couples TRBV3-1 to TRBJ1-1; D is unresolved. Germline assignment: CDR1 LGHDT and CDR2 YNNKEL (reference sequence). Between the trimmed V and J ends, which lost 3 bases and 5 bases, there was a span of 13 bases. The CDR3 has 14 residues. CDR3 amino acids: CASSHVGLTTEAFF. The CDR3 region has the DNA TGTGCCAGCAGCCACGTAGGGCTTACGACTGAAGCTTTCTTT.

This clonotype was detected many times. The gene calls are TRBV3-1 and TRBJ2-6; 7 bases align to TRBD1. V was pared by 1 base and J by 3 bases, with 12 bases of the junction left unmatched. The CDR3 is 19 amino acids. Looked up from germline, CDR1 is LGHDT and CDR2 is YNNKEL (reference sequence). The CDR3 sequence: CASSQGSGQDFGGANVLTF. CDR3 nucleotides: TGTGCCAGCAGCCAAGGGTCCGGACAGGATTTTGGTGGGGCCAACGTCCTGACTTTC.

The J gene is TRBJ1-2, the V gene TRBV12-3 or TRBV12-4, with D perhaps TRBD1 (6 bases). V was shortened by 5 bases and J by 7 bases, with 8 bases between the two germline ends. The CDR3 loop spans 11 amino acids. The CDR3 loop is CASSTGAGYTF. CDR3 DNA sequence: TGTGCCAGCAGTACGGGGGCTGGCTACACCTTC.

The table lists this clonotype with many counts. The chain carries TRBV10-1 and TRBJ2-1; D unclear. The CDR3 runs to 13 residues. V lost 3 bases and J 2 bases, leaving 5 bases between the germline ends. From germline, CDR1 is WNHNN and CDR2 SYGVQD (reference sequence). The CDR3 nucleotides are TGCGCCAGCAGTGAACGGACCTACAATGAGCAGTTCTTC. This sequence encodes CASSERTYNEQFF.

This clonotype has a count of ten or more. The rearrangement links TRBV19 to TRBJ2-7; TRBD1 matches 8 bases. Trimming took 7 bases from V and 2 from J; bases not matched to a gene: 7. CDR3 length: 14 residues. Germline CDR1 and CDR2: LNHDA and SQIVND (reference sequence). CDR3 nucleotides: TGTGCCAGTACCCCGGACAGGGCCCCCTACGAGCAGTACTTC. Its translation is CASTPDRAPYEQYF.

This clonotype was recorded at least ten times. The J gene is TRBJ1-2, the V gene TRBV4-2; 8 bases are a match to TRBD1. The J segment lost 4 bases and the V segment lost 0 bases, leaving 4 bases of the junction unmatched. The germline CDR1 and CDR2 sequences are LGHNA and YNFKEQ. The CDR3 spans 15 residues. CDR3 sequence: CASSQEVTGAYGYTF. CDR3 sequence (DNA): TGTGCCAGCAGCCAAGAGGTGACAGGGGCCTATGGCTACACCTTC.

The CDR3 sequence: CASSVEGIIAGELFF. The CDR3, as DNA: TGTGCCAGCAGTGTAGAGGGGATTATTGCCGGGGAGCTGTTTTTT. This chain uses TRBV25-1 with TRBJ2-2; D possibly matches TRBD1 or TRBD2 (5 bases each). The CDR3 is 15 residues long. Germline values: CDR1 MGHDK, CDR2 SYGVNS. V was trimmed by 4 bases and J by 6 bases, leaving 15 bases between them.

This clonotype was picked up many times. The gene calls are TRBV20-1 and TRBJ2-3; maybe TRBD2 (6 bases). V was cut by 0 bases and J by 2 bases, with 18 bases left in between. This CDR3 spans 17 amino acids. Germline lookup yields CDR1 DFQATT and CDR2 SNEGSKA (reference sequence). In DNA form, the CDR3 reads TGCAGTGCTAGAGAGCCCGGGGCTAGCGTAAACACAGATACGCAGTATTTT. It translates to CSAREPGASVNTDTQYF.

This clonotype was detected many times. The V call is TRBV14, the J call TRBJ2-2; no firm D call. V gave up 3 bases and J gave up 0 bases, with 8 bases separating them. The CDR3 covers 15 residues. Germline V gene lookup returns CDR1 SGHDN and CDR2 FVKESK. CDR3 protein: CASSQSRPNTGELFF. CDR3 nucleotides: TGTGCCAGCAGCCAGAGCAGGCCGAACACCGGGGAGCTGTTTTTT.

This clonotype was seen at least ten times. This chain joins TRBV20-1 and TRBJ2-7; no firm D call. The V gene's germline CDR1 is DFQATT and CDR2 SNEGSKA (reference sequence). This CDR3 spans 12 amino acids. Trimming cost V 6 bases and J 3 bases, with 12 bases left between them. The CDR3 loop reads CSALGPRYEQYF. The CDR3 DNA reads TGCAGTGCCTTGGGCCCTCGCTACGAGCAGTACTTC.

This clonotype occurred many times. The chain uses TRBV20-1 and TRBJ1-1; D is unclear. CDR3 size: 15 residues. From germline, CDR1 is DFQATT and CDR2 SNEGSKA (reference sequence). V was shortened by 6 bases and J by 0 bases, with 17 bases between the two germline ends. CDR3 loop: CSAPRSWAMNTEAFF. The DNA of the CDR3 is TGCAGTGCCCCCCGCAGTTGGGCTATGAACACTGAAGCTTTCTTT.

This clonotype was found many times. The chain is built from TRBV20-1 and TRBJ2-7; D is perhaps TRBD1 or TRBD2 (5 bases each). Trimming removed 5 bases at V and 2 bases at J, with 16 bases between. The germline gives CDR1 DFQATT, CDR2 SNEGSKA (reference sequence). The CDR3 consists of 14 residues. The DNA for the CDR3 is TGCAGTGCTCCGCAGAGGGGCATCACCTACGAGCAGTACTTC. Encoded protein: CSAPQRGITYEQYF.

V is TRBV29-1 and J is TRBJ2-5; D may match TRBD1 or TRBD2 (6 bases each). Per germline, CDR1 SQVTM and CDR2 ANQGSEA. Trimming left V 5 bases short and J 0 bases short, with 10 bases between. The CDR3 has 13 amino acids. The CDR3 DNA follows: TGCAGCGTTTCAGGGGACTACCAAGAGACCCAGTACTTC. It specifies CSVSGDYQETQYF.

This clonotype was seen ten or more times. The gene calls are TRBV7-9 and TRBJ2-3, with TRBD1 as a possible D gene (5 bases). The CDR3 runs to 16 residues. Germline V lookup: CDR1 SEHNR, CDR2 FQNEAQ (reference sequence). V lost 0 bases and J 3 bases, leaving 13 bases between the germline ends. CDR3 sequence reads: CASSLALKGSTDTQYF. CDR3 DNA sequence: TGTGCCAGCAGCTTAGCGCTAAAGGGGTCTACAGATACGCAGTATTTT.

This clonotype was counted many times. The chain recombines TRBV29-1 with TRBJ2-7; 7 bases line up with TRBD1. This CDR3 is built from 12 residues. Germline V CDR1 and CDR2: SQVTM, ANQGSEA. Losses at the gene ends were 4 bases for V and 4 bases for J; bases not matched to a gene: 4. DNA of the CDR3: TGCAGCGTTGGGGACAGTTATTACGAGCAGTACTTC. Translating gives CSVGDSYYEQYF.

This clonotype has at least ten counts. The chain uses TRBV7-3 and TRBJ2-7; D is undetermined. The length of the CDR3 is 13 residues. Germline V gene data show CDR1 as SGHTA and CDR2 as FQGTGA. The V and J ends lost 1 base and 0 bases respectively, with 4 bases between them. The CDR3 region has the DNA TGTGCCAGCAGCTTAAGTCCCTCCTACGAGCAGTACTTC. Translation: CASSLSPSYEQYF.

This clonotype was seen ten or more times. A junction end diverges from the germline sequence, so it may reflect a read error. The chain couples TRBV7-8 to TRBJ2-1; D remains unclear. The CDR3 covers 15 residues. Germline CDR1 reads SGHVS; CDR2 reads FQNEAQ. The CDR3 spells CAGSLATYTGNEQFF. Written as DNA, the CDR3 is TGTGCCGGCAGCTTAGCCACCTACACGGGCAATGAGCAGTTCTTC.

This clonotype showed up many times. The J gene is TRBJ2-3, the V gene TRBV20-1; 7 positions agree with TRBD2. The CDR3 length is 14 residues. Per the germline V gene, CDR1 is DFQATT and CDR2 is SNEGSKA (reference sequence). V lost 3 bases to trimming and J lost 2 bases; unmatched junction nucleotides: 5. The DNA of the CDR3 is TGCAGTGCTAGGGGAGGGACGCACACAGATACGCAGTATTTT. Its translation: CSARGGTHTDTQYF.

This clonotype was found many times. The chain recombines TRBV5-1 with TRBJ2-1; no definite D call. V was trimmed by 4 bases and J by 8 bases, leaving 10 bases between them. The length of the CDR3 is 12 residues. Per the germline V gene, CDR1 is SGHRS and CDR2 is YFSETQ. The CDR3 coding sequence is TGCGCCAGCAGCCCTCTGGGCGATGAGCAGTTCTTC. It yields the protein CASSPLGDEQFF.

This clonotype was observed many times. The V gene is TRBV15, the J gene TRBJ2-6; no definite D call. The ends were cut back, 0 bases at V and 0 bases at J, with 9 bases in the middle. Germline V CDR1 and CDR2: LNHNV, YYDKDF (reference sequence). CDR3 length: 17 residues. This chain's CDR3 is CATSRESVISGANVLTF. As DNA, the CDR3 is TGTGCCACCAGCAGAGAATCCGTGATCTCTGGGGCCAACGTCCTGACTTTC.

This clonotype appeared many times. This chain connects TRBV5-1 to TRBJ2-1; 8 bases line up with TRBD2. Looked up from germline, CDR1 is SGHRS and CDR2 is YFSETQ. There are 15 residues in the CDR3. V was pared by 1 base and J by 2 bases, with 2 bases of the junction left unmatched. Here the CDR3 DNA reads TGCGCCAGCAGCTTGAGCGGGGGTACCTACAATGAGCAGTTCTTC. Translation gives CASSLSGGTYNEQFF.

This clonotype has at least ten counts. The V gene is TRBV27, the J gene TRBJ2-1, with D possibly being TRBD2 (6 bases). Germline-derived CDR1 and CDR2 are MNHEY and SMNVEV (reference sequence). The CDR3 has 14 amino acids. Trimming cost V 5 bases and J 7 bases, with 15 bases left between them. The CDR3, as DNA: TGTGCCAGCAGTGCGGCGGGGCCGGGGAATGAGCAGTTCTTC. Amino acids: CASSAAGPGNEQFF.

Many counts were recorded for this clonotype. The gene calls are TRBV3-1 and TRBJ2-1; D possibly uses TRBD1 or TRBD2 (5 bases each). The CDR3 contains 15 residues. In germline, CDR1 is LGHDT, CDR2 YNNKEL (reference sequence). V lost 1 base, J lost 6 bases, and 13 bases lay in between. CDR3 in amino acids: CASSQGVYGGNEQFF. For the CDR3, the DNA is TGTGCCAGCAGCCAAGGTGTGTATGGGGGCAATGAGCAGTTCTTC.

In its sample, this clonotype is medium-sized (0.01 to 0.1%). This chain joins TRBV7-9 and TRBJ2-5; D gene uncertain. V was clipped by 4 bases and J by 2 bases, with 11 bases between them. This CDR3 comprises 14 residues. Germline CDR1 and CDR2: SEHNR and FQNEAQ (reference sequence). CDR3 bases: TGTGCCAGCAGCTCGGCCGAACAACAAGAGACCCAGTACTTC. Translated, it gives CASSSAEQQETQYF.